This paragraph covers one T cell receptor (beta chain) sequence. The table came from immunoSEQ multiplex PCR; TCRdb's copy has only in-frame clones and leaves some out. The data hold some 90,000 clones, with 80% to 90% observed a single time. This entry belongs to a study of blood T cell repertoires in COVID-19. About the study: The United States, Italy and Spain were the sources of the acute and convalescent COVID-19 samples.

V lost 4 bases to trimming and J lost 7 bases, with 14 bases between them. The CDR3 is made up of 13 amino acids. The germline V gene encodes CDR1 SGHRS and CDR2 YFSETQ. The clonotype comes from a woman older than 75 with acute or convalescent COVID-19. The sequencing sample was made of peripheral blood. This chain uses TRBV5-1 with TRBJ1-2; D remains ambiguous. The CDR3 is CASSPGPLGGYTF. The CDR3 DNA sequence: TGCGCCAGCAGCCCTGGGCCCCTGGGTGGCTACACCTTC.